The sequence of this T cell receptor (beta chain) was determined in a study of cytomegalovirus exposure and HLA in healthy donors. Findings and limits, study-wide: Per published reports, the classifier diagnosed cytomegalovirus status with high specificity and sensitivity. Presence/absence analyses took donor sequencing depth as roughly uniform.

Trimming at V came to 0 bases and at J to 5 bases, leaving 8 bases not matched to a gene. Germline values: CDR1 MNHEY, CDR2 SVGAGI. The CDR3 runs 16 residues. PCR amplification relied on 60 Vbeta primers (plus 13 Jbeta primers). Per the original data handling: An analysis performed later counted around 86 million unique TCR beta chains (around 11 million of them shared). Clones were sequenced by immunoSEQ multiplex PCR, and TCRdb holds only the in-frame ones, with some missing. That table furnishes V, J and clone size, whereas the DNA furnished D and trimming. The table has 150,000 or so clones, more than 70% seen once; the top ten hold 5.6%. Remarks on this clone: What it binds is unknown.

V gene TRBV6-5 combines with J gene TRBJ2-5, with TRBD2 matching over 8 bases. The sequenced material came from PBMCs. The TCR comes from a woman aged 40 to 55 in good health and CMV-seropositive. In DNA form, the CDR3 reads TGTGCCAGCAGTTACTCTCCCGGACTAGCCCGGGAGACCCAGTACTTC. Encoded protein: CASSYSPGLARETQYF.